This note documents a single T cell receptor (beta chain) sequence. Its matching antigen is unknown. TCRdb's table, derived via immunoSEQ multiplex PCR, lists solely in-frame clones and lacks some. The sample contains tens of thousands of clones, about 89% of which appear only once. This CDR3 contains 12 residues. V lost 4 bases and J 3 bases, leaving 7 bases between the germline ends. Germline V gene data show CDR1 as SGHRS and CDR2 as YFSETQ. The sample comes from a study of cytomegalovirus exposure and HLA in healthy donors. Study-wide findings and caveats: Researchers catalogued approximately 170 TCR beta chains as cytomegalovirus-associated. A classifier reportedly called cytomegalovirus status with high sensitivity and specificity.

The donors were in the approximately 120-subject validation cohort, distinct from the roughly 700-subject first cohort. The V gene is TRBV5-1, the J gene TRBJ2-5; no definite D call. The TCR was taken from a woman aged 18-29 years in good health and CMV-seronegative. Sequenced input: PBMCs. The CDR3 spells CASSPSEETQYF. CDR3 bases: TGCGCCAGCAGCCCCTCTGAAGAGACCCAGTACTTC.